The entry below gives a single TCR beta chain sequence along with its context. The data were taken from a study of control samples from healthy donors and cancer patients. This CDR3 contains 15 residues. The germline V gene encodes CDR1 SGHTA and CDR2 FQGTGA. V lost 1 base to trimming and J lost 3 bases, with 11 bases between them. Sequencing was performed with immunoSEQ multiplex PCR; in TCRdb, only in-frame clones are kept and a portion is missing. The sample comprises about 140,000 clones, roughly 94% of which are singletons, and less than 15% rests with the top ten. The sequence was obtained from a man aged 40-49 years in good health. Sequencing used blood. This chain uses TRBV7-3 with TRBJ2-3, with D perhaps TRBD1 or TRBD2 (6 bases each). The CDR3 DNA reads as TGTGCCAGCAGCTTAAGGGGGGCCTTGACAGATACGCAGTATTTT. Amino acids: CASSLRGALTDTQYF.